Listed here are 17 T cell receptor beta chains from one sample, sequenced in a study of beta chain features in type 1 diabetes. The study reverse transcribed the entire isolated RNA, so it sequenced expressed TCRB transcripts. Profiling relied on immunoSEQ multiplex PCR, and the TCRdb table lists in-frame clones only, not all of them. The repertoire holds 130,000 to 150,000 clones, with roughly a tenth as singletons. Material: central memory CD4+ T cells from blood. These receptors all stem from a man between 18 and 29 years old in good health.

The chain couples TRBV7-8 to TRBJ1-2; the match to TRBD1 covers 10 bases. The junction had 11 bases not matched to a gene; V was cut back by 5 bases and J by 2 bases. The germline V gene encodes CDR1 SGHVS and CDR2 FQNEAQ. The CDR3 contains 17 residues. The CDR3 DNA is TGTGCCAGCAGCGTAACACCGGGACAGGGGACCAACTATGGCTACACCTTC. Translating it yields CASSVTPGQGTNYGYTF.

The chain couples TRBV28 to TRBJ1-4; D is perhaps TRBD1 (5 bases). Germline V CDR1 and CDR2: MDHEN, SYDVKM. The V gene lost 2 bases and the J gene lost 2 bases, with 12 bases spanning the gap. The CDR3 is 16 residues long. The CDR3 DNA reads as TGTGCCAGCAGTTTAGGGTCTGGGGGGACTAATGAAAAACTGTTTTTT. Translation gives CASSLGSGGTNEKLFF.

This clone was counted a few times. This chain links TRBV5-1 with TRBJ1-2; possibly TRBD1 for D (5 bases). CDR1 is SGHRS and CDR2 is YFSETQ in the germline V gene. Trimming removed 4 bases at V and 4 bases at J, with 11 bases between. The CDR3 is made up of 13 amino acids. CDR3 region: CASSLPDTYGYTF. The CDR3 DNA sequence: TGCGCCAGCAGCCTTCCGGACACCTATGGCTACACCTTC.

The sample holds a few counts of this clone. This sequence joins TRBV30 and TRBJ2-5; no clear D gene. Germline CDR1 is GTSNPN and CDR2 is SVGIG (reference sequence). The CDR3 is made up of 12 amino acids. The V end lost 3 bases, the J end lost 4 bases, and 9 bases lay between the germline ends. The CDR3 spells CAWSSVVETQYF. The CDR3 nucleotides read TGTGCCTGGAGCTCGGTCGTAGAGACCCAGTACTTC.

The gene calls are TRBV29-1 and TRBJ2-7; 9 nucleotides line up with TRBD1. J lost 5 bases, V lost 7 bases, and 9 bases had no gene match. CDR3 length: 13 residues. Germline CDR1 and CDR2: SQVTM and ANQGSEA. For the CDR3, the DNA is TGCAGCGCAAATCGGGACAGGGAACACGAGCAGTACTTC. It specifies CSANRDREHEQYF.

The chain carries TRBV4-2 and TRBJ2-5; TRBD2 matches 11 bases. The CDR3 loop spans 17 amino acids. The V gene end was trimmed by 0 bases and the J gene end by 3 bases; junction bases not matched to a gene: 6. Germline V lookup: CDR1 LGHNA, CDR2 YNFKEQ. The CDR3 DNA reads TGTGCCAGCAGCCAAGATTCGGGACTAGCGGTTGAAGAGACCCAGTACTTC. This codes for CASSQDSGLAVEETQYF.

This clone was observed a few times. The chain has TRBV5-1 and TRBJ2-5; 10 nucleotides agree with TRBD2. This CDR3 has 16 amino acids. J was trimmed by 5 bases and V by 0 bases; bases with no gene match: 7. Germline CDR1 and CDR2: SGHRS and YFSETQ. This CDR3 reads CASSLDVAGGMETQYF. The CDR3 coding sequence is TGCGCCAGCAGCTTGGACGTAGCGGGGGGAATGGAGACCCAGTACTTC.

The chain recombines TRBV5-6 with TRBJ1-5, with TRBD1 as a possible D gene (5 bases). In germline, CDR1 is SGHDT, CDR2 YYEEEE. The CDR3 runs 15 residues. V lost 3 bases and J 4 bases, leaving 14 bases between the germline ends. Here the CDR3 DNA reads TGTGCCAGCAGCTCGACGAACGGGGGAAATCAGCCCCAGCATTTT. It encodes CASSSTNGGNQPQHF.

The J gene is TRBJ2-2, the V gene TRBV4-1; 11 nucleotides line up with TRBD2. CDR1 is MGHRA and CDR2 is YSYEKL in the germline V gene. There are 17 residues in the CDR3. The ends lost 0 bases at V and 5 bases at J; junction bases unmatched: 5. The DNA of the CDR3 is TGCGCCAGCAGCCAAGATGTTAGCGGGGGGGCAACCGGGGAGCTGTTTTTT. It codes for CASSQDVSGGATGELFF.

CDR3 loop: CASSATSLVRDTGELFF. As DNA, the CDR3 is TGTGCCAGCAGCGCGACTAGCTTAGTAAGGGACACCGGGGAGCTGTTTTTT. The chain is built from TRBV5-4 and TRBJ2-2, with 7 bases aligning to TRBD2. There are 17 residues in the CDR3. Germline CDR1 reads SGHNT; CDR2 reads YYREEE (reference sequence). J lost 3 bases, V lost 4 bases, and 12 bases had no gene match.

The DNA for the CDR3 is TGTGCCAGCAGCCCCGGGACTAGCGGGGTCCCGCAGTATTTT. Translation gives CASSPGTSGVPQYF. The gene calls are TRBV7-2 and TRBJ2-3; 13 bases fit TRBD2. Trimming took 5 bases from V and 10 from J; bases not matched to a gene: 6. CDR1 and CDR2 from the germline V gene are SGHTA and FQGNSA. This CDR3 is built from 14 residues. The full variable domain, completed using reference TRBV7-2 and TRBJ2-3, is GAGVSQSPSNKVTEKGKDVELRCDPISGHTALYWYRQSLGQGLEFLIYFQGNSAPDKSGLPSDRFSAERTGGSVSTLTIQRTQQEDSAVYLCASSPGTSGVPQYFGPGTRLTVL.

The rearrangement joins TRBV7-9 to TRBJ1-2, with D uncertain. CDR1 and CDR2 from the germline V gene are SEHNR and FQNEAQ (reference sequence). V gave up 4 bases and J gave up 0 bases, with 9 bases separating them. This CDR3 is 14 amino acids long. The CDR3 spells CASSSTGANYGYTF. The CDR3 nucleotides are TGTGCCAGCAGCTCAACCGGAGCTAACTATGGCTACACCTTC. The full variable domain, completed using reference TRBV7-9 and TRBJ1-2, is DTGVSQNPRHKITKRGQNVTFRCDPISEHNRLYWYRQTLGQGPEFLTYFQNEAQLEKSRLLSDRFSAERPKGSFSTLEIQRTEQGDSAMYLCASSSTGANYGYTFGSGTRLTVV.

There are a few counts of this clone. The rearrangement links TRBV7-8 to TRBJ2-7; 8 bases agree with TRBD1. The CDR3 runs 15 residues. Germline-derived CDR1 and CDR2 are SGHVS and FQNEAQ. With V trimmed by 5 bases and J by 7 bases, 13 bases remained unmatched. CDR3 sequence (DNA): TGTGCCAGCAGCCCACGTAGAGACAGGGGTAGGGAGCAGTACTTC. This encodes CASSPRRDRGREQYF.

This clone showed up just a few times. This chain uses TRBV10-3 with TRBJ2-3, with 14 positions matching TRBD2. The CDR3 is made up of 19 amino acids. The germline gives CDR1 ENHRY, CDR2 SYGVKD. V was pared by 6 bases and J by 6 bases, with 17 bases of the junction left unmatched. As DNA, the CDR3 is TGTGCCATCAGACCGGGACTAGCGGGGGCATTCACTCATCAGGATACGCAGTATTTT. It yields the protein CAIRPGLAGAFTHQDTQYF.

This clone came up a few times. The chain is built from TRBV7-2 and TRBJ2-3, with TRBD2 as a possible D gene (6 bases). Trimming left V 4 bases short and J 0 bases short, with 14 bases between. CDR1 is SGHTA and CDR2 is FQGNSA in the germline V gene. This CDR3 has 16 residues. The CDR3 spells CASSSTPGRSTDTQYF. For the CDR3, the DNA is TGTGCCAGCAGCTCAACACCGGGGAGGAGCACAGATACGCAGTATTTT.

Worth noting for this clone: With a much larger clone just one base away, this may be a read error. V and J are TRBV6-1 and TRBJ2-5; the D is unclear. Germline assignment: CDR1 MNHNS and CDR2 SASEGT. The CDR3 contains 11 residues. V lost 6 bases, J lost 4 bases, and 6 bases lay in between. The CDR3 bases are TGTGCCAGCAGCTCCCCAGAGACCCAGTACTTC. This gives the protein CASSSPETQYF.

The chain combines TRBV7-8 with TRBJ2-3; the D gene is possibly TRBD1 (6 bases). This CDR3 region has 15 residues. CDR1 SGHVS and CDR2 FQNEAQ come from the germline V gene. V was shortened by 5 bases and J by 2 bases, with 14 bases between the two germline ends. As DNA, the CDR3 is TGTGCCAGCAGCCCGCGACAGGACTCCACAGATACGCAGTATTTT. It translates to CASSPRQDSTDTQYF.